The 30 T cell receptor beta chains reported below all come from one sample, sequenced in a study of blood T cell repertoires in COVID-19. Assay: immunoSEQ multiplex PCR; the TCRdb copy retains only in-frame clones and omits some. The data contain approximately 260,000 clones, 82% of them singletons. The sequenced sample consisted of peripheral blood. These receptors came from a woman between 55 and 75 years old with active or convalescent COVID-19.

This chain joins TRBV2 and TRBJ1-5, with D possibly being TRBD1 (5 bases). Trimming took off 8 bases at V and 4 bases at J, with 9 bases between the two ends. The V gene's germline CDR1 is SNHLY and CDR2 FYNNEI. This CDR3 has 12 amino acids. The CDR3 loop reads CASAGLNQPQHF. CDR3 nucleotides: TGTGCCAGCGCGGGGCTAAATCAGCCCCAGCATTTT.

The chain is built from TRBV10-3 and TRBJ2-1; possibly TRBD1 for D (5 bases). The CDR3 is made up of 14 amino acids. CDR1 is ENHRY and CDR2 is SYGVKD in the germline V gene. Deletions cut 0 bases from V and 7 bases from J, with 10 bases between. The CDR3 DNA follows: TGTGCCATCAGTGAGTCGGCAGGGCGAAATGAGCAGTTCTTC. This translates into CAISESAGRNEQFF.

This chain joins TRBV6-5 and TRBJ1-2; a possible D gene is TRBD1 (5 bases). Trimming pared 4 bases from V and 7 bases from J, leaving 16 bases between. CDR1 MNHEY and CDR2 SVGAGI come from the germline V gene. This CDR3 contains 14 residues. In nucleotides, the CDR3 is TGTGCCAGCAGTTCCCCTGCAGGGAGGGGTGGCTACACCTTC. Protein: CASSSPAGRGGYTF.

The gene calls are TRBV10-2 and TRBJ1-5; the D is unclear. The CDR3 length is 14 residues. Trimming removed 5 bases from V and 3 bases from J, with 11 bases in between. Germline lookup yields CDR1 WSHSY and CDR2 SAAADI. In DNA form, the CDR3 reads TGCGCCAGCAGTTTCGGAGGGATCAATCAGCCCCAGCATTTT. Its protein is CASSFGGINQPQHF.

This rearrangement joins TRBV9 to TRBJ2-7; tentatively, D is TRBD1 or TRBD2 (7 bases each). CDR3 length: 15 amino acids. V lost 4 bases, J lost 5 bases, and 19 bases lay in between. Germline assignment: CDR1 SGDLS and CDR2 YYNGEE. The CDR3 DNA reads TGTGCCAGCAGCTTAGGGAGGGGGCTTTTGGACGAGCAGTACTTC. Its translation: CASSLGRGLLDEQYF.

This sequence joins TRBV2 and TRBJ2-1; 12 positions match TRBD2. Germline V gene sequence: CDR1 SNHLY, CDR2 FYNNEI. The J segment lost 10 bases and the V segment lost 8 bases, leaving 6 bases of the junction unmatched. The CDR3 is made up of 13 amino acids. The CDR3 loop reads CASSLAGGPEQFF. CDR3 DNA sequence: TGTGCCAGCTCCCTAGCGGGGGGGCCGGAGCAGTTCTTC.

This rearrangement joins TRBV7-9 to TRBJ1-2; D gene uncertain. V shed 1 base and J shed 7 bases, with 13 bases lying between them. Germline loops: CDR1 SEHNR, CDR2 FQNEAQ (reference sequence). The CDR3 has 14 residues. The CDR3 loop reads CASSLGSETGGYTF. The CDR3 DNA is TGTGCCAGCAGCTTAGGGTCGGAAACGGGTGGCTACACCTTC.

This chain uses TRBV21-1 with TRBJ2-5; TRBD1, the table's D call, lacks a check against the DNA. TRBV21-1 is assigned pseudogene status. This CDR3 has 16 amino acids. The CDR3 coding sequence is TGTGCCAGCAGCTCCCAGCGCCCAGGGATCCAAGAGACCCAGTACTTC. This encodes CASSSQRPGIQETQYF.

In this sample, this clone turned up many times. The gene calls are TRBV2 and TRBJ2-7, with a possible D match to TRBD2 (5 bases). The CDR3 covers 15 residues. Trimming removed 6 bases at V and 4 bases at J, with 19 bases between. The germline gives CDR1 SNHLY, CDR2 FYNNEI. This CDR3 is CASRQAKRTLYEQYF. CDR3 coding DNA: TGTGCCAGCAGGCAAGCCAAGCGGACCCTTTACGAGCAGTACTTC.

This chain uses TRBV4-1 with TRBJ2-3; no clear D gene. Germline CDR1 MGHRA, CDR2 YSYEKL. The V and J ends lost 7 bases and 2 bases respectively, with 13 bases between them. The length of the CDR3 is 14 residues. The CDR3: CASNAQADTDTQYF. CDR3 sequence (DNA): TGCGCCAGCAACGCTCAGGCAGACACAGATACGCAGTATTTT.

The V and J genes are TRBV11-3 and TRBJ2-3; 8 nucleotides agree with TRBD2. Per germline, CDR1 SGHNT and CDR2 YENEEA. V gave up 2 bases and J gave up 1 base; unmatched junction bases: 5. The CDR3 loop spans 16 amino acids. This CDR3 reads CASSLLGGAGTDTQYF. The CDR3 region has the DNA TGTGCCAGCAGCTTACTCGGGGGGGCTGGCACAGATACGCAGTATTTT.

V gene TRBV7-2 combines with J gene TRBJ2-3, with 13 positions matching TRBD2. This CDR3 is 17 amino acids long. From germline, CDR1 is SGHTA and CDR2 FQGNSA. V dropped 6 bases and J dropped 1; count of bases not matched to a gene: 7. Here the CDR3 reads CASRQGLAGAGTDTQYF. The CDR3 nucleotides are TGTGCCAGCAGGCAAGGACTAGCGGGGGCTGGCACAGATACGCAGTATTTT. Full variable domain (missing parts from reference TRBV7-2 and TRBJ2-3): GAGVSQSPSNKVTEKGKDVELRCDPISGHTALYWYRQSLGQGLEFLIYFQGNSAPDKSGLPSDRFSAERTGGSVSTLTIQRTQQEDSAVYLCASRQGLAGAGTDTQYFGPGTRLTVL.

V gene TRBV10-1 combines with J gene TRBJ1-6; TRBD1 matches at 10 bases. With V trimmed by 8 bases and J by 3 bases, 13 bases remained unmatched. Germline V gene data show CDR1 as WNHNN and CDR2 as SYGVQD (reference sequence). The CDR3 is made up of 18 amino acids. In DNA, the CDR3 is TGCGCCAGCCCCCGCGAGACAGGGGGCCCCATCTATAATTCACCCCTCCACTTT. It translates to CASPRETGGPIYNSPLHF.

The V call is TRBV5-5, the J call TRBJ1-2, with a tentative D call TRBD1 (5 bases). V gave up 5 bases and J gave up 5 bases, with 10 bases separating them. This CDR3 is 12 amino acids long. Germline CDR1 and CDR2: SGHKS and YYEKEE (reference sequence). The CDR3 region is CASSWSGYGYTF. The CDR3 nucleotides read TGTGCCAGCAGTTGGTCAGGGTATGGCTACACCTTC.

The CDR3 DNA sequence: TGTGCCAGCAGTTTATGGGGGGATCTGGGGGAGACCCAGTACTTC. Amino acid sequence: CASSLWGDLGETQYF. The rearrangement uses TRBV27 and TRBJ2-5, with TRBD2 as a possible D gene (6 bases). The germline V gene has CDR1 MNHEY and CDR2 SMNVEV (reference sequence). Between the trimmed V and J ends, which lost 1 base and 5 bases, there was a span of 14 bases. This CDR3 contains 15 residues.

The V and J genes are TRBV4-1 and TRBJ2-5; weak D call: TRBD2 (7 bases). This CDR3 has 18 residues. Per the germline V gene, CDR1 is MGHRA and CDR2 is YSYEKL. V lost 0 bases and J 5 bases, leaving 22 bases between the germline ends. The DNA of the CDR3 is TGCGCCAGCAGCCAAGAGGGGGAGTCTTTGGGGGGGCCGGAGACCCAGTACTTC. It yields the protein CASSQEGESLGGPETQYF.

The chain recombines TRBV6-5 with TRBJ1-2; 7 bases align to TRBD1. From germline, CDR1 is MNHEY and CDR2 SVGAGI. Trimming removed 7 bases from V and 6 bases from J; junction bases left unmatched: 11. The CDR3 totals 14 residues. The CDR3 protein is CASTHRDRTHGYTF. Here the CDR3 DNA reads TGTGCCAGCACCCACCGGGACAGAACCCATGGCTACACCTTC.

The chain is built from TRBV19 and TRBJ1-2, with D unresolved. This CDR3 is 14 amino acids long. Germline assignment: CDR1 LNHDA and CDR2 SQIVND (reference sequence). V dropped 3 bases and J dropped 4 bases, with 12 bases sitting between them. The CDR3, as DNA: TGTGCCAGTAGTATCGCGACTCGTGCCTATGGCTACACCTTC. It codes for CASSIATRAYGYTF.

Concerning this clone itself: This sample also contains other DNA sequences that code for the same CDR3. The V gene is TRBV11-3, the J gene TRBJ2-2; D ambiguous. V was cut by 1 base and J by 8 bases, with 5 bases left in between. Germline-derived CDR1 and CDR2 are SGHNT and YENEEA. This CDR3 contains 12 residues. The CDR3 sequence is CASSLVRGELFF. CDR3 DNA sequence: TGTGCCAGCAGCTTAGTCAGGGGGGAGCTGTTTTTT.

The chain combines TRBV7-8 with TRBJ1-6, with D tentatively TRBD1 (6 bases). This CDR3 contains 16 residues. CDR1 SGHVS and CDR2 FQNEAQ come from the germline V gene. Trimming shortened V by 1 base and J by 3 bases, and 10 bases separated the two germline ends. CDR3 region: CASSLDRGGYNSPLHF. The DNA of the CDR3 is TGTGCCAGCAGCTTAGATAGAGGGGGCTATAATTCACCCCTCCACTTT.

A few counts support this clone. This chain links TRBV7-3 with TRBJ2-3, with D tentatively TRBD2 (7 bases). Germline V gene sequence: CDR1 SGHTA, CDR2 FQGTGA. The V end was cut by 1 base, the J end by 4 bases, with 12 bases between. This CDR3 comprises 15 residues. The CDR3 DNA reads TGTGCCAGCAGCTTAATGGGGGGGCTGTCAGATACGCAGTATTTT. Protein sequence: CASSLMGGLSDTQYF.

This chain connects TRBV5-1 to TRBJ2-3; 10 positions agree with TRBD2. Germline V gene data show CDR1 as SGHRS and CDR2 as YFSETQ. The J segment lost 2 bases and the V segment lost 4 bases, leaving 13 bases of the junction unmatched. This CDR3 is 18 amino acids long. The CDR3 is CASSHSGAGGPPTDTQYF. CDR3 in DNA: TGCGCCAGCAGCCACTCTGGAGCGGGGGGGCCCCCCACAGATACGCAGTATTTT.

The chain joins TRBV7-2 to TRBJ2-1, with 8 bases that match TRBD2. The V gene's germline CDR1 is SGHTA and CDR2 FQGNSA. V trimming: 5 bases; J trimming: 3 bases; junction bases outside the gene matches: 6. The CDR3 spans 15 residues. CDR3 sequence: CASSLSGGHYNEQFF. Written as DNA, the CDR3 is TGTGCCAGCAGCCTCAGCGGGGGCCACTACAATGAGCAGTTCTTC.

The CDR3 reads CAISENPRGWGVAFF. The DNA for the CDR3 is TGTGCCATCAGTGAGAACCCTCGAGGTTGGGGGGTAGCTTTCTTT. This chain connects TRBV10-3 to TRBJ1-1; a weak D match, TRBD1 (5 bases). CDR1 and CDR2 from the germline V gene are ENHRY and SYGVKD. The CDR3 has 15 residues. The V end lost 2 bases, the J end lost 10 bases, and 20 bases lay between the germline ends.

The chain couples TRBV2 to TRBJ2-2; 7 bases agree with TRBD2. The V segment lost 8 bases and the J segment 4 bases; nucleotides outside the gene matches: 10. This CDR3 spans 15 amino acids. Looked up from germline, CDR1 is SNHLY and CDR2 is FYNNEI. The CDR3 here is CASQRLAGGTGELFF. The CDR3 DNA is TGTGCCAGCCAGAGACTAGCTGGTGGCACCGGGGAGCTGTTTTTT. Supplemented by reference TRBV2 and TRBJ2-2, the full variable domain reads EPEVTQTPSHQVTQMGQEVILRCVPISNHLYFYWYRQILGQKVEFLVSFYNNEISEKSEIFDDQFSVERPDGSNFTLKIRSTKLEDSAMYFCASQRLAGGTGELFFGEGSRLTVL.

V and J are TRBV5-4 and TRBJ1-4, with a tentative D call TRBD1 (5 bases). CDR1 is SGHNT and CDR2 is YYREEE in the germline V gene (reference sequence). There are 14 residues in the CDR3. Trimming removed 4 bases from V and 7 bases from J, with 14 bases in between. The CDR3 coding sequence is TGTGCCAGCAGCGTGATGGGGGGGAGTGAAAAACTGTTTTTT. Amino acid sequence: CASSVMGGSEKLFF.

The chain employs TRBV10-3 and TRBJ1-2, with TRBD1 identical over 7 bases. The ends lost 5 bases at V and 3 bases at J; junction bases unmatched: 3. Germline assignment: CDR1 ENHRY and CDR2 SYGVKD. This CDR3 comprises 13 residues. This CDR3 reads CAISIGTDYGYTF. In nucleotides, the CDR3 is TGTGCCATCAGTATAGGGACAGACTATGGCTACACCTTC.

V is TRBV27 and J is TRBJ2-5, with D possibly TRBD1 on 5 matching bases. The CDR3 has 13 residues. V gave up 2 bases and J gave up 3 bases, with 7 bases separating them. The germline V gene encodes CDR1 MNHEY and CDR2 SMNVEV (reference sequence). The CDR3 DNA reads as TGTGCCAGCAGTTTAAAGGGGAAAGAGACCCAGTACTTC. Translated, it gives CASSLKGKETQYF.

For the CDR3, the DNA is TGTGCCAGCAGAGGGACTAGCCGGGGGAGTGAGCAGTTCTTC. Translation: CASRGTSRGSEQFF. The gene calls are TRBV11-2 and TRBJ2-1; 9 bases are a match to TRBD2. This CDR3 comprises 14 residues. The ends lost 6 bases at V and 9 bases at J; junction bases unmatched: 9. The germline gives CDR1 SGHAT, CDR2 FQNNGV.

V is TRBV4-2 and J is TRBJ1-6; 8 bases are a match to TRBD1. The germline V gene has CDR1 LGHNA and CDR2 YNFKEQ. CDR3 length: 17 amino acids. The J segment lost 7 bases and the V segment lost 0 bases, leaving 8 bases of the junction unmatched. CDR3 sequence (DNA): TGTGCCAGCAGCCAAGATTGGACAGGGACGGTAAATTCACCCCTCCACTTT. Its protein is CASSQDWTGTVNSPLHF.